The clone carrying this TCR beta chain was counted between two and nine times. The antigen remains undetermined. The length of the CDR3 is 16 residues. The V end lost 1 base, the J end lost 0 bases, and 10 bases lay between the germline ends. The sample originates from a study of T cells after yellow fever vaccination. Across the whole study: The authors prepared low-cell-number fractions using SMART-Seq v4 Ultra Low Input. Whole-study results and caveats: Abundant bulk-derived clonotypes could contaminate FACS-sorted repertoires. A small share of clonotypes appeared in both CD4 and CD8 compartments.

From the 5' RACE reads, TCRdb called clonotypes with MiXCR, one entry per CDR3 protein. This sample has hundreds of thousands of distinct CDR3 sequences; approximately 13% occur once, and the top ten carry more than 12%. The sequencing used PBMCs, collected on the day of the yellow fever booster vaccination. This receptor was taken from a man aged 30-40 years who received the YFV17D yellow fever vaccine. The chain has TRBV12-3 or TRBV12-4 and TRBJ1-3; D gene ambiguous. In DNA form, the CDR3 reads TGTGCCAGCAGTTTAGAAGGGATAGGCTCTGGAAACACCATATATTTT. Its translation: CASSLEGIGSGNTIYF.